Here is one T cell receptor beta chain with its context. Its antigen is unidentified. This sample was taken from a study of identical twins. Findings and limits, study-wide: Out-of-frame alpha sequences shared by twins were enriched for low generation probability. For cord blood, abundant beta clonotypes had fewer insertions, unlike memory repertoires, which showed none. Invariant MAIT and iNKT cells could partly confound zero-insertion analyses.

A universal primer site was added by template switching, and unique molecular identifiers were carried by the cDNA. TCRdb called the 5' RACE reads again in MiXCR, with one record for every CDR3 protein. Of about 470,000 distinct CDR3 sequences detected, less than 25% appear once; the ten largest clones hold about 2.7%. The CDR3 is 13 residues long. Trimming took 4 bases from V and 7 from J; bases not matched to a gene: 2. Germline V gives CDR1 SNHLY, CDR2 FYNNEI. This same sample was also taken into another study, of T cells expressing NK-cell markers.

This chain uses TRBV2 with TRBJ1-2; 11 nucleotides align to TRBD1. The TCR comes from a woman between 18 and 29 years old in good health. The sequencing sample was made of CD4+ T cells sorted from blood. Written as DNA, the CDR3 is TGTGCCAGCAGTGTGGGGACAGGGGGTGGCTACACCTTC. Its translation is CASSVGTGGGYTF. The variable domain in full, with the rest retrieved from reference TRBV2 and TRBJ1-2, is EPEVTQTPSHQVTQMGQEVILRCVPISNHLYFYWYRQILGQKVEFLVSFYNNEISEKSEIFDDQFSVERPDGSNFTLKIRSTKLEDSAMYFCASSVGTGGGYTFGSGTRLTVV.